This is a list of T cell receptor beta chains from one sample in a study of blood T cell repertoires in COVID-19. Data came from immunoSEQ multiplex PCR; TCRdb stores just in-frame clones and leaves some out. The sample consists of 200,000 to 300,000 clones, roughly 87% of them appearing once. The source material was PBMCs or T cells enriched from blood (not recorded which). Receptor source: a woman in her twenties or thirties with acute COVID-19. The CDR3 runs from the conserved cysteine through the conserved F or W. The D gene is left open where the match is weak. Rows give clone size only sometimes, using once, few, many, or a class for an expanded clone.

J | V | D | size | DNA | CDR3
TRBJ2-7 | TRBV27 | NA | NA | TGTGCCAGCAGGATCGGGACAAACTACGAGCAGTACTTC | CASRIGTNYEQYF
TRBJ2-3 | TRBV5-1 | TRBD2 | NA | TGCGCCAGCAGCCCTACGGGGGGTGGCACAGATACGCAGTATTTT | CASSPTGGGTDTQYF
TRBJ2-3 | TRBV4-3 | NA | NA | TGCGCCAGCGGGAGGGGGAACGGAGATACGCAGTATTTT | CASGRGNGDTQYF
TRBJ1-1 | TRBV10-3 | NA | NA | TGTGCCACGACGGACTTCACTGAAGCTTTCTTT | CATTDFTEAFF
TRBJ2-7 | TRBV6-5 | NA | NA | TGTGCCAGCAGTCCGGGGGACCGATATCCAAACGAGCAGTACTTC | CASSPGDRYPNEQYF
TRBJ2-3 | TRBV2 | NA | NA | TGTGCCAGCACTCCTAACCAGGGATACACAGATACGCAGTATTTT | CASTPNQGYTDTQYF
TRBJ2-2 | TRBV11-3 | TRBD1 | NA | TGTGCCAGCAGCTTAGTTGGGACAGCCAACACCGGGGAGCTGTTTTTT | CASSLVGTANTGELFF
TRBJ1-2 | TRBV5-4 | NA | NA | TGTGCCAGCAGCTTGGGGGGGACTCTCGGAACCTATGGCTACACCTTC | CASSLGGTLGTYGYTF
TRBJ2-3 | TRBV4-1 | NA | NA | TGCGCCAGCAGCCAAGGGCGCACAGATACGCAGTATTTT | CASSQGRTDTQYF
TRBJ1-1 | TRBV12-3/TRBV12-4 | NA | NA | TGTGCCAGCAGTTTCGACTTTGGAGGTGAAGCTTTCTTT | CASSFDFGGEAFF
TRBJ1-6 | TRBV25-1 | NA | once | TGTGCCAGCAGTGCCCGCAGTCTGTTATCACCCCTCCACTTT | CASSARSLLSPLHF
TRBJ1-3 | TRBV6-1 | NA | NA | TGTGCCAGCAGTGGATCCAGGGTTAGCTCTGGAAACACCATATATTTT | CASSGSRVSSGNTIYF
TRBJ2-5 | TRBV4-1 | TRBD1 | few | TGCGCCAGCAGCCAAGATTACGCAGGGGGAGAGACCCAGTACTTC | CASSQDYAGGETQYF
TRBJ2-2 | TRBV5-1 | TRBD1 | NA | TGCGCCAGCAGCTTCCCCCGGACAGGGGGCCCCGGGGAGCTGTTTTTT | CASSFPRTGGPGELFF
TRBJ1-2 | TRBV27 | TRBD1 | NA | TGTGCCAGCAGTCTCGGGACAGGGATTGGCGGCTACACCTTC | CASSLGTGIGGYTF
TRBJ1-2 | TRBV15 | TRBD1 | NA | TGTGCCACCAGCAGAGTCCTACGGGGGACAGGGAAACGCTATGGCTACACCTTC | CATSRVLRGTGKRYGYTF
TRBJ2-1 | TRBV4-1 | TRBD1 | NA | TGCGCCAGCAGCCAAGGATCCGGGACAGCCACCTACAATGAGCAGTTCTTC | CASSQGSGTATYNEQFF
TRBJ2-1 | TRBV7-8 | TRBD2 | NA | TGTGCCAGCAGCCCCCGTCACCCCCTAGCGGGGGCCCAGAATGAGCAGTTCTTC | CASSPRHPLAGAQNEQFF
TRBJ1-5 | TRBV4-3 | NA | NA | TGCGCCAGCAGCCAAGACTCTTATAGCAATCAGCCCCAGCATTTT | CASSQDSYSNQPQHF
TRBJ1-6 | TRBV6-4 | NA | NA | TGTGCCAGCAGTGGTGGGCAAGACTATAATTCACCCCTCCACTTT | CASSGGQDYNSPLHF
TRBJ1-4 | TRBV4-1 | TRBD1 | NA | TGCGCCAGCAGTCACGCACTCCTCGGGACAGGGGCTGAAAAACTGTTTTTT | CASSHALLGTGAEKLFF
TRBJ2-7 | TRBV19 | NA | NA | TGTGCCAGTAGTATTTCAGGCTTCTCCTACGAGCAGTACTTC | CASSISGFSYEQYF
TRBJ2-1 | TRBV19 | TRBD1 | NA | TGTGCCAGTAGTACGGACAGGGGGGTATACAATGAGCAGTTCTTC | CASSTDRGVYNEQFF
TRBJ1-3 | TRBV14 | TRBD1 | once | TGTGCCAGCAGCCAGGCTTACAGGGGATCCTCTGGAAACACCATATATTTT | CASSQAYRGSSGNTIYF
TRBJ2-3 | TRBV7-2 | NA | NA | TGTGCCAGCAGCTCCCAGACTAGCACAGATACGCAGTATTTT | CASSSQTSTDTQYF
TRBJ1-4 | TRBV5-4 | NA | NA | TGTGCCAGCAGCTTGTCAGGCGTGGGCGAAAAACTGTTTTTT | CASSLSGVGEKLFF
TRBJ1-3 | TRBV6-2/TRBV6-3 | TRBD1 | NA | TGTGCCAGCAGTCACGGACAGGGAGTCTCTGGAAACACCATATATTTT | CASSHGQGVSGNTIYF
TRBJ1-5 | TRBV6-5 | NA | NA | TGTGCCAGCAGACCGGGGGGAGGGTGGCAGCCCCAGCATTTT | CASRPGGGWQPQHF
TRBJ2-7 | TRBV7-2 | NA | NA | TGTGCCAGCAGCTTAGCGCGGGGTGTAGGCGAGCAGTACTTC | CASSLARGVGEQYF
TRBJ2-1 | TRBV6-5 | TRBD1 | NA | TGTGCCAGCAGTTTGAGGACAGGGGAGTTGTTCTTC | CASSLRTGELFF
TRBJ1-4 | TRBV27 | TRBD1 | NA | TGTGCCAGCAGTCCACGCCGGGACAGGGTAATCGCTAATGAAAAACTGTTTTTT | CASSPRRDRVIANEKLFF
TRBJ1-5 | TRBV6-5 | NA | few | TGTGCCAGCAGTTACCGGGAAGGGAATCAGCCCCAGCATTTT | CASSYREGNQPQHF
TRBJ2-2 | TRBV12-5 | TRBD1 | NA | TGTGCTAGTGGGGACGGGACAGAGAACACCGGGGAGCTGTTTTTT | CASGDGTENTGELFF
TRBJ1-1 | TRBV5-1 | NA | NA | TGCGCCAGCAGCTTGGCAGGGCCCACTGAAGCTTTCTTT | CASSLAGPTEAFF
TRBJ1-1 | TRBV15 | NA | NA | TGTGCCACCAGCAGAGATCGTATACAAGCGCGAAGAGCTTTCTTT | CATSRDRIQARRAFF
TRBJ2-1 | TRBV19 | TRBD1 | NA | TGTGCCAGTAGTATGGGACAGCCGCTCTCCTACAATGAGCAGTTCTTC | CASSMGQPLSYNEQFF
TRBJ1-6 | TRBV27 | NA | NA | TGTGCCAGCAGTTTATCCCCCCGGAGCTCCTATAATTCACCCCTCCACTTT | CASSLSPRSSYNSPLHF
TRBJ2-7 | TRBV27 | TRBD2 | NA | TGTGCCAGCACCAGCGGGGATTCCTACGAGCAGTACTTC | CASTSGDSYEQYF
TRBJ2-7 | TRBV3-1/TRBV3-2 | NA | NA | TGTGCCAGCAGCCCCCTTATATCTCCCACTTACGAGCAGTACTTC | CASSPLISPTYEQYF
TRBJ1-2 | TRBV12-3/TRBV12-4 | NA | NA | TGTGCCAGCAGTTTTGGGCAGAACTATGGCTACACCTTC | CASSFGQNYGYTF
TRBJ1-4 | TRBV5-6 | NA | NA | TGTGCCAGCAGCTTTCAGGGGAATGAAAAACTGTTTTTT | CASSFQGNEKLFF
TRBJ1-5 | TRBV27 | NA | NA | TGTGCCAGCAGTTCAGCAGGGGAGAAAGGCAATCAGCCCCAGCATTTT | CASSSAGEKGNQPQHF
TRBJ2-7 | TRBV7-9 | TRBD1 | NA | TGTGCCAGCAGCTACGGACAGGGCCCCTACGAGCAGTACTTC | CASSYGQGPYEQYF
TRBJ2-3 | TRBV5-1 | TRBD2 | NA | TGCGCCAGCAGCCGGGGGGGCGGAACAGATACGCAGTATTTT | CASSRGGGTDTQYF
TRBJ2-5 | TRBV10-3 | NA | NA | TGTGCCATCAGTGAATGGGGGGAAGAGACCCAGTACTTC | CAISEWGEETQYF
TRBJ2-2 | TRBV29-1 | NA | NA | TGCAGCGTGGCCAACAGCACGAACACCGGGGAGCTGTTTTTT | CSVANSTNTGELFF
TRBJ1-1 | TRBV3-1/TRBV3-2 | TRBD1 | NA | TGTGCCAGCAGCCAAGGGCAGGGGGAGTCTGAAGCTTTCTTT | CASSQGQGESEAFF
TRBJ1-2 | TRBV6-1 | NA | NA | TGTGCCAGCAGTGAAGCGTGGGAGAAACTCTATGGCTACACCTTC | CASSEAWEKLYGYTF
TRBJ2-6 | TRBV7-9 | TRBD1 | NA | TGTGCCAGCAGCTCTCCGGGACAGCACTCTGGGGCCAACGTCCTGACTTTC | CASSSPGQHSGANVLTF
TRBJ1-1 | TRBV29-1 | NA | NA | TGCAGCGTTGATCTCACCCACGGGACAGAAGCTTTCTTT | CSVDLTHGTEAFF
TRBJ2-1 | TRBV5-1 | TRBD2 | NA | TGCGCCACCAACCAGGGACTAGCGTCGGCAGGGTTAGATGAGCAGTTCTTC | CATNQGLASAGLDEQFF